Listed below are T cell receptor beta chains from one sample, sequenced in a study of blood T cells in healthy people across ages. One entry per CDR3 protein, called by TCRdb with MiXCR from the 5' RACE reads. The data show fewer than 2,000,000 distinct CDR3 sequences, with about 39% seen just once and roughly 24% held by the top ten. Source material: blood. These receptors were obtained from a human donor in good health. The CDR3 runs from the conserved cysteine through the conserved F or W. The D gene is left open where the match is weak. A clone size is listed for some rows: how often the clone was seen (once, few, many), or a class if it is expanded.

D gene: TRBD1; V gene: TRBV12-3/TRBV12-4; J gene: TRBJ2-3; clone size: -; CDR3 DNA: TGTGCCAGCAGTTTCGGACAGGGGGGCACAGATACGCAGTATTTT; CDR3 protein: CASSFGQGGTDTQYF
D gene: TRBD2; V gene: TRBV7-3; J gene: TRBJ2-1; clone size: many; CDR3 DNA: TGTGCCAGCAGCTTAGCGGGGGGTCTTGATGAGCAGTTCTTC; CDR3 protein: CASSLAGGLDEQFF
D gene: TRBD2; V gene: TRBV29-1; J gene: TRBJ2-1; clone size: few; CDR3 DNA: TGCAGCGTTGTAGAAAGCCTAGCGGGGAATGAGCAGTTCTTC; CDR3 protein: CSVVESLAGNEQFF
D gene: TRBD2; V gene: TRBV18; J gene: TRBJ2-7; clone size: -; CDR3 DNA: TGTGCCAGCTCACCACCGGTACTAGCGGGGGGCCATTGGTATGAGCAGTACTTC; CDR3 protein: CASSPPVLAGGHWYEQYF
D gene: -; V gene: TRBV6-6; J gene: TRBJ2-3; clone size: once; CDR3 DNA: TGTGCCAGCAGGAGGGACACGGGAGGAGGGACAGATACGCAGTATTTT; CDR3 protein: CASRRDTGGGTDTQYF
D gene: TRBD2; V gene: TRBV5-5; J gene: TRBJ2-1; clone size: many; CDR3 DNA: TGTGCCAGCAGCACTAGCGGGGCTAACAATGAGCAGTTCTTC; CDR3 protein: CASSTSGANNEQFF
D gene: TRBD2; V gene: TRBV20-1; J gene: TRBJ2-3; clone size: once; CDR3 DNA: TGCAGTGCTAGATCCCCACTAGCGGGGGGGCGATCAGATACGCAGTATTTT; CDR3 protein: CSARSPLAGGRSDTQYF
D gene: TRBD1; V gene: TRBV11-2; J gene: TRBJ1-6; clone size: once; CDR3 DNA: TGTGCCAGCACCTGGACAGGGGGAGTGGAGAATAGTTCACCCCTCCACTTT; CDR3 protein: CASTWTGGVENSSPLHF
D gene: TRBD1; V gene: TRBV4-3; J gene: TRBJ2-5; clone size: few; CDR3 DNA: TGCGCCAGCAGCCAGAGGACAGGGGGCGGAGAGACCCAGTACTTC; CDR3 protein: CASSQRTGGGETQYF
D gene: -; V gene: TRBV20-1; J gene: TRBJ1-2; clone size: -; CDR3 DNA: TGCAGTGCTAGAGATCCCCTTCAACCGTGGGGCTACACCTTC; CDR3 protein: CSARDPLQPWGYTF
D gene: TRBD2; V gene: TRBV4-1; J gene: TRBJ2-5; clone size: few; CDR3 DNA: TGCGCCAGCAGCCAAGGAGAAGCGGGGGGGCCTATACAAGAGACCCAGTACTTC; CDR3 protein: CASSQGEAGGPIQETQYF
D gene: -; V gene: TRBV5-1; J gene: TRBJ1-5; clone size: few; CDR3 DNA: TGCGCCAGCAGCCCGGATGGACTTCAGAATCAGCCCCAGCATTTT; CDR3 protein: CASSPDGLQNQPQHF
D gene: TRBD1; V gene: TRBV7-2; J gene: TRBJ1-4; clone size: few; CDR3 DNA: TGTGCCAGCAGCCTACCGGGACAGGGGGCGCGGGTTGAAAAACTGTTTTTT; CDR3 protein: CASSLPGQGARVEKLFF
D gene: -; V gene: TRBV2; J gene: TRBJ2-1; clone size: -; CDR3 DNA: TGTGCCAGCAGTGCGGGGGAGCCGGGTGAGCAGTTCTTC; CDR3 protein: CASSAGEPGEQFF
D gene: -; V gene: TRBV28; J gene: TRBJ2-7; clone size: few; CDR3 DNA: TGTGCCAGCAGACCTAGTACTCTCGCCTACGAGCAGTACTTC; CDR3 protein: CASRPSTLAYEQYF
D gene: -; V gene: TRBV7-3; J gene: TRBJ2-1; clone size: -; CDR3 DNA: TGTGCCAGCAGCTCTAGGAGGGGCGTGAGCGATGGGCAGTTCTTC; CDR3 protein: CASSSRRGVSDGQFF
D gene: TRBD1; V gene: TRBV20-1; J gene: TRBJ2-7; clone size: once; CDR3 DNA: TGCAGTGCTTCGAGACAAACAGGGGGCGACGAGCAGTACTTC; CDR3 protein: CSASRQTGGDEQYF
D gene: -; V gene: TRBV7-2; J gene: TRBJ2-7; clone size: -; CDR3 DNA: TGTGCCAGCAGTATGGAGATACAGCTCGAGCAGTACTTC; CDR3 protein: CASSMEIQLEQYF
D gene: -; V gene: TRBV4-1; J gene: TRBJ1-6; clone size: -; CDR3 DNA: TGCGCCAGCAGCCAAGATAGTCGGAGGCCTAATTCACCCCTCCACTTT; CDR3 protein: CASSQDSRRPNSPLHF
D gene: TRBD2; V gene: TRBV7-8; J gene: TRBJ2-3; clone size: -; CDR3 DNA: TGTGCCAGCAGCTCGTGGGGCGAGCGGGGGGGAGATACGCAGTATTTT; CDR3 protein: CASSSWGERGGDTQYF
D gene: -; V gene: TRBV5-6; J gene: TRBJ2-3; clone size: few; CDR3 DNA: TGTGCCAGCAGCTTTGTGGAGCTAGCCACAGATACGCAGTATTTT; CDR3 protein: CASSFVELATDTQYF
D gene: -; V gene: TRBV30; J gene: TRBJ2-5; clone size: -; CDR3 DNA: TGTGCCTGGAGGGAATTAGACCGTCCGCCGGGGGAGACCCAGTACTTC; CDR3 protein: CAWRELDRPPGETQYF
D gene: -; V gene: TRBV27; J gene: TRBJ1-1; clone size: -; CDR3 DNA: TGTGCCAGCACCCCAGTGGGGCTCGTGAACACTGAAGCTTTCTTT; CDR3 protein: CASTPVGLVNTEAFF
D gene: -; V gene: TRBV20-1; J gene: TRBJ2-4; clone size: few; CDR3 DNA: TGCAGTGTATCAGGCTCCATCTACAATGAGCAGTACTTC; CDR3 protein: CSVSGSIYNEQYF
D gene: TRBD2; V gene: TRBV29-1; J gene: TRBJ2-3; clone size: few; CDR3 DNA: TGCAGCGAAACCGGACTAGCGGGGGTTCTATCTAGCACAGATACGCAGTATTTT; CDR3 protein: CSETGLAGVLSSTDTQYF
D gene: TRBD2; V gene: TRBV12-3/TRBV12-4; J gene: TRBJ2-5; clone size: -; CDR3 DNA: TGTGCCAGCAGTTTAGATTGGGGGGGAGAGACCCAGTACTTC; CDR3 protein: CASSLDWGGETQYF
D gene: TRBD1; V gene: TRBV5-5; J gene: TRBJ2-2; clone size: few; CDR3 DNA: TGTGCCAGCAGCCCCCGGACAGGGTCCAACACCGGGGAGCTGTTTTTT; CDR3 protein: CASSPRTGSNTGELFF
D gene: -; V gene: TRBV5-1; J gene: TRBJ2-7; clone size: many; CDR3 DNA: TGTGCCAGCAGCCGGGACACCTACGAGCAGTACTTC; CDR3 protein: CASSRDTYEQYF
D gene: -; V gene: TRBV27; J gene: TRBJ1-1; clone size: -; CDR3 DNA: TGTGCCAGCAGTTTATCGAGTGCGGGATGGGTAGCTTTCTTT; CDR3 protein: CASSLSSAGWVAFF
D gene: TRBD2; V gene: TRBV11-1; J gene: TRBJ2-3; clone size: few; CDR3 DNA: TGTGCCAGCAGCCCCTCGCGGGGGGGCGGAGATACGCAGTATTTT; CDR3 protein: CASSPSRGGGDTQYF
D gene: -; V gene: TRBV5-1; J gene: TRBJ2-7; clone size: -; CDR3 DNA: TGCGCCAGCAGCCCGGGGACCGGGGCCCCTAACTCCTACGAGCAGTACTTC; CDR3 protein: CASSPGTGAPNSYEQYF
D gene: -; V gene: TRBV7-9; J gene: TRBJ1-2; clone size: -; CDR3 DNA: TGTGCCAGCAGGGGACCAGGGAACTACGGCTACACCTTC; CDR3 protein: CASRGPGNYGYTF
D gene: -; V gene: TRBV7-2; J gene: TRBJ2-3; clone size: few; CDR3 DNA: TGTGCCAGCAGCGCCTTACCCACAGATACGCAGTATTTT; CDR3 protein: CASSALPTDTQYF
D gene: -; V gene: TRBV12-3/TRBV12-4; J gene: TRBJ1-2; clone size: -; CDR3 DNA: TGTGCCAGCAGTATACTACCCTCGACCAGTAACTATGGCTACACCTTC; CDR3 protein: CASSILPSTSNYGYTF
D gene: TRBD1; V gene: TRBV15; J gene: TRBJ1-2; clone size: -; CDR3 DNA: TGTGCCACCAGCAGTGGCAGGGGGCAGAACTATGGCTACACCTTC; CDR3 protein: CATSSGRGQNYGYTF
D gene: -; V gene: TRBV6-1; J gene: TRBJ1-2; clone size: -; CDR3 DNA: TGTGCCAGCAGTGAAGGCATAGGGTGGAGAGGCTACACCTTC; CDR3 protein: CASSEGIGWRGYTF
D gene: TRBD2; V gene: TRBV5-6; J gene: TRBJ2-5; clone size: -; CDR3 DNA: TGTGCCAGCAGCTTGGTTAGCGGGGGCCAAGAGACCCAGTACTTC; CDR3 protein: CASSLVSGGQETQYF
D gene: TRBD2; V gene: TRBV7-9; J gene: TRBJ2-1; clone size: -; CDR3 DNA: TGTGCCAGCAGCTTTCCGACGAGCGGGGCCTCCTACAATGAGCAGTTCTTC; CDR3 protein: CASSFPTSGASYNEQFF
D gene: -; V gene: TRBV3-1; J gene: TRBJ1-2; clone size: -; CDR3 DNA: TGTGCCAGCAGCCAAGATGTCGGTTGGGGGCGCCGGGCAAGATATGGCTACACCTTC; CDR3 protein: CASSQDVGWGRRARYGYTF
D gene: -; V gene: TRBV28; J gene: TRBJ2-6; clone size: -; CDR3 DNA: TGTGCCACCACCCTGGATAGCAGCTCCTCTGGGGCCAACGTCCTGACTTTC; CDR3 protein: CATTLDSSSSGANVLTF
D gene: -; V gene: TRBV6-2/TRBV6-3; J gene: TRBJ2-7; clone size: -; CDR3 DNA: TGTGCCAGCAGCTCCACTACAGGGAGAGGGGGCTACGAGCAGTACTTC; CDR3 protein: CASSSTTGRGGYEQYF
D gene: -; V gene: TRBV24-1; J gene: TRBJ1-2; clone size: few; CDR3 DNA: TGTGCCACCAGTGAGTCACGGCTCAGAGGCTACACCTTC; CDR3 protein: CATSESRLRGYTF
D gene: TRBD2; V gene: TRBV4-1; J gene: TRBJ2-7; clone size: many; CDR3 DNA: TGCGCCAGCAGCTTGAATCCTAGCGGGGGAAACTACGAGCAGTACTTC; CDR3 protein: CASSLNPSGGNYEQYF
D gene: TRBD2; V gene: TRBV5-1; J gene: TRBJ2-3; clone size: -; CDR3 DNA: TGCGCCAGCAGCTCCCTTGGGGGGGTCACAGATACGCAGTATTTT; CDR3 protein: CASSSLGGVTDTQYF
D gene: TRBD1; V gene: TRBV7-9; J gene: TRBJ1-1; clone size: -; CDR3 DNA: TGTGCCAGCGGAGGACAGGGGTACATGAACACTGAAGCTTTCTTT; CDR3 protein: CASGGQGYMNTEAFF
D gene: -; V gene: TRBV20-1; J gene: TRBJ2-7; clone size: many; CDR3 DNA: TGCAGTGCTACCGCCCAAGACTACGAGCAGTACTTC; CDR3 protein: CSATAQDYEQYF